This entry features one T cell receptor beta chain sequence. Its antigen is as yet unknown. The data stem from a study of cytomegalovirus exposure and HLA in healthy donors. Study-level information: Early release data held around 82 million unique TCRs from HLA-typed donors.

Study results and limitations: The study designated about 180 TCR beta chains cytomegalovirus-associated. 87-base-pair reads could not separate some V segments, including TRBV6-2 and TRBV6-3. Most of the TCR beta V segments (in an earlier analysis) were productive either about 87% or about 30% of the time.

V was pared by 3 bases and J by 5 bases, with 6 bases of the junction left unmatched. Germline V CDR1 and CDR2: SNHLY, FYNNEI. The CDR3 is 14 residues long. The primer mix had 60 Vbeta and 13 Jbeta primers. Sequencing used immunoSEQ multiplex PCR; TCRdb keeps in-frame clones, though not all of them. The table shows 150,000 or so clones, with around 77% occurring only once. Source material: PBMCs. This chain connects TRBV2 to TRBJ2-5; 7 bases match TRBD2. The sequence was obtained from a woman aged 25-40 years in good health and CMV-seronegative. CDR3 in DNA: TGTGCCAGCAGTGATTGGGGGGGGTCTGAGACCCAGTACTTC. Protein: CASSDWGGSETQYF.